Listed here are 22 T cell receptor beta chains from one sample, sequenced in a study of PD-L1 blockade in urothelial cancer. Assay used: immunoSEQ multiplex PCR; TCRdb lists only in-frame clones, some missing. The table shows around 38,000 clones, with about 86% occurring only once. Time point reported: peripheral blood 6 weeks after treatment start. The sequencing used PBMCs, collected around atezolizumab (anti-PD-L1) treatment. The receptors were sampled from a man aged 55-75 years with urothelial cancer.

The chain's CDR3 is CAISRVSGGASPGELFF. In nucleotides, the CDR3 is TGTGCCATCAGTCGGGTTAGCGGGGGGGCCTCGCCCGGGGAGCTGTTTTTT. The rearrangement joins TRBV10-3 to TRBJ2-2; the match to TRBD2 covers 11 bases. Germline assignment: CDR1 ENHRY and CDR2 SYGVKD. J was trimmed by 6 bases and V by 5 bases; bases with no gene match: 11. CDR3 size: 17 residues.

This clone came up once. The chain's CDR3 is CASSAGDRALYGYTF. CDR3 in DNA: TGTGCCAGCAGCGCAGGGGACAGGGCTTTATATGGCTACACCTTC. The chain recombines TRBV7-2 with TRBJ1-2; 9 bases agree with TRBD1. This CDR3 comprises 15 residues. CDR1 and CDR2 (germline): SGHTA, FQGNSA. The V segment lost 5 bases and the J segment 5 bases; nucleotides outside the gene matches: 9.

The rearrangement links TRBV5-4 to TRBJ1-1, with D unclear. V was cut by 0 bases and J by 2 bases, with 5 bases left in between. This CDR3 contains 13 residues. Germline V gene sequence: CDR1 SGHNT, CDR2 YYREEE (reference sequence). The CDR3 sequence: CASSLERNTEAFF. CDR3 bases: TGTGCCAGCAGCTTGGAGCGTAACACTGAAGCTTTCTTT.

The V call is TRBV19, the J call TRBJ2-3; TRBD2 matches at 8 bases. Germline V gene data show CDR1 as LNHDA and CDR2 as SQIVND (reference sequence). This CDR3 region has 16 residues. Trimming at V came to 3 bases and at J to 0 bases, leaving 5 bases not matched to a gene. CDR3 bases: TGTGCCAGTAGTATCGGGACTAGACGTAGCACAGATACGCAGTATTTT. This translates into CASSIGTRRSTDTQYF.

The CDR3 coding sequence is TGTGCCAGCAGCAGGACAGGGCACTATGGCTACACCTTC. It specifies CASSRTGHYGYTF. V gene TRBV7-9 combines with J gene TRBJ1-2; 8 bases are shared with TRBD1. Trimming cost V 5 bases and J 3 bases; bases outside gene matches: 2. Germline V gene sequence: CDR1 SEHNR, CDR2 FQNEAQ (reference sequence). This CDR3 has 13 residues.

The V gene is TRBV18, the J gene TRBJ2-1; 10 positions agree with TRBD2. CDR3 length: 15 residues. Germline V gives CDR1 KGHSH, CDR2 LQKENI. The junction had 5 bases not matched to a gene; V was cut back by 5 bases and J by 4 bases. In DNA form, the CDR3 reads TGTGCCAGCTCATCACTAGCGGGGAAATACAATGAGCAGTTCTTC. It codes for CASSSLAGKYNEQFF.

This clone was counted between two and nine times. V usage is TRBV6-1 and J usage is TRBJ2-2; 8 bases agree with TRBD1. Germline CDR1 is MNHNS and CDR2 is SASEGT. V shed 6 bases and J 4 bases; nucleotides not matched to a gene: 4. The CDR3 length is 14 residues. In DNA form, the CDR3 reads TGTGCCAGCAGGTTGACAGGGGTCACCGGGGAGCTGTTTTTT. Translating gives CASRLTGVTGELFF.

This clone was found a few times. The chain links TRBV11-2 to TRBJ1-1; 8 bases map to TRBD1. The trim removed 4 bases at V and 7 bases at J, leaving 11 bases unmatched. CDR3 size: 15 residues. The germline gives CDR1 SGHAT, CDR2 FQNNGV. The CDR3 nucleotides read TGTGCCAGCAGCTCACCCGGGACAGGTAAAGTTGAAGCTTTCTTT. Translated: CASSSPGTGKVEAFF.

The chain uses TRBV10-3 and TRBJ2-7; 9 bases map to TRBD1. The CDR3 contains 13 residues. V was clipped by 2 bases and J by 4 bases; unmatched bases: 0. CDR1 and CDR2 (germline): ENHRY, SYGVKD. The CDR3 DNA reads as TGTGCCATCAGTGAGGGGACAGGGTACGAGCAGTACTTC. It is translated as CAISEGTGYEQYF.

This rearrangement joins TRBV6-1 to TRBJ1-1, with TRBD1 identical over 8 bases. CDR1 and CDR2 from the germline V gene are MNHNS and SASEGT. This CDR3 is 13 amino acids long. With V trimmed by 6 bases and J by 5 bases, 5 bases remained unmatched. The CDR3: CASRDRAWTEAFF. CDR3 coding DNA: TGTGCCAGCAGGGACAGGGCGTGGACTGAAGCTTTCTTT.

The chain is built from TRBV28 and TRBJ1-6, with 7 nucleotides matching TRBD1. Unmatched junction bases numbered 0, after V lost 3 bases and J lost 4 bases. The germline V gene has CDR1 MDHEN and CDR2 SYDVKM. The CDR3 contains 14 residues. The CDR3 is CASSLGQYNSPLHF. In DNA form, the CDR3 reads TGTGCCAGCAGTTTGGGACAGTATAATTCACCCCTCCACTTT.

V usage is TRBV7-2 and J usage is TRBJ2-5; D perhaps matches TRBD2 (6 bases). This CDR3 region has 14 residues. V lost 5 bases and J 4 bases, leaving 14 bases between the germline ends. The germline V gene has CDR1 SGHTA and CDR2 FQGNSA. The CDR3 reads CASSVLAWGETQYF. In DNA form, the CDR3 reads TGTGCCAGCAGCGTACTAGCCTGGGGAGAGACCCAGTACTTC.

The V call is TRBV5-1, the J call TRBJ2-7; maybe TRBD2 (6 bases). With 1 base removed from V and 7 bases from J, the gap between germline ends came to 15 bases. The CDR3 is 14 residues long. The germline V gene has CDR1 SGHRS and CDR2 YFSETQ. The CDR3 DNA follows: TGCGCCAGCAGCTTGTTCGGGACGCGGGAAGAGCAGTACTTC. Residues: CASSLFGTREEQYF.

V gene TRBV2 combines with J gene TRBJ2-7; maybe TRBD2 (6 bases). The CDR3 sequence is 11 residues long. CDR1 SNHLY and CDR2 FYNNEI come from the germline V gene. V dropped 6 bases and J dropped 9 bases, with 12 bases sitting between them. The CDR3 spells CASSERGAQYF. DNA for the CDR3: TGTGCCAGCAGCGAACGCGGGGCGCAGTACTTC.

The J gene is TRBJ1-5, the V gene TRBV7-8; 8 bases line up with TRBD1. V lost 5 bases, J lost 0 bases, and 6 bases stayed unmatched. Germline V CDR1 and CDR2: SGHVS, FQNEAQ. The CDR3 spans 16 residues. The CDR3 sequence is CASSRRDRTSNQPQHF. The CDR3 bases are TGTGCCAGCAGCCGCCGGGACAGGACTAGCAATCAGCCCCAGCATTTT.

The CDR3 protein is CASGSDTKLREQFF. CDR3 DNA: TGTGCTAGTGGCTCGGATACGAAATTGCGGGAGCAGTTCTTC. V is TRBV12-5 and J is TRBJ2-1; D gene unclear. This CDR3 contains 14 residues. Per germline, CDR1 LGHNT and CDR2 FRNRAP. V lost 6 bases to trimming and J lost 10 bases, with 19 bases between them.

The chain carries TRBV4-2 and TRBJ2-7; TRBD1 is a possible D gene (6 bases). Looked up from germline, CDR1 is LGHNA and CDR2 is YNFKEQ. The CDR3 has 16 amino acids. V lost 2 bases to trimming and J lost 2 bases, with 16 bases between them. Written as DNA, the CDR3 is TGTGCCAGCAGCCAAACGGACTCTACAGGGACCTACGAGCAGTACTTC. Translating it yields CASSQTDSTGTYEQYF.

This clone was seen a handful of times. The rearrangement links TRBV5-4 to TRBJ2-3, with TRBD1 as a possible D gene (7 bases). The germline CDR1 and CDR2 sequences are SGHNT and YYREEE (reference sequence). V gave up 4 bases and J gave up 5 bases, with 20 bases separating them. This CDR3 has 16 residues. CDR3 coding DNA: TGTGCCAGCAGCCCGAGGATAGGGCAGGGGGGAGATACGCAGTATTTT. This gives the protein CASSPRIGQGGDTQYF.

In DNA, the CDR3 is TGTGCCAGCTCACCACAGGGACTAGCGGAAGAGACCCAGTACTTC. Encoded protein: CASSPQGLAEETQYF. This chain uses TRBV18 with TRBJ2-5, with TRBD2 matching over 11 bases. J lost 3 bases, V lost 1 base, and 1 base had no gene match. The CDR3 length is 15 residues. Germline assignment: CDR1 KGHSH and CDR2 LQKENI.

The J gene is TRBJ2-2, the V gene TRBV30; possibly TRBD1 for D (6 bases). The length of the CDR3 is 15 residues. V was pared by 2 bases and J by 7 bases, with 17 bases between. Per the germline V gene, CDR1 is GTSNPN and CDR2 is SVGIG (reference sequence). The CDR3 DNA sequence: TGTGCCTGGAGTCCCCCACAGGGCTGGGTCGGGGAGCTGTTTTTT. Its protein product is CAWSPPQGWVGELFF.

The chain carries TRBV14 and TRBJ2-5; D remains unclear. Trimming pared 5 bases from V and 0 bases from J, leaving 10 bases between. Germline V gives CDR1 SGHDN, CDR2 FVKESK. CDR3 length: 14 residues. CDR3 DNA sequence: TGTGCCAGCAGCGGAAGAGACTACCAAGAGACCCAGTACTTC. This gives the protein CASSGRDYQETQYF.

In its sample, this clone was seen once. This chain uses TRBV5-1 with TRBJ2-2, with 9 bases lining up with TRBD1. Germline lookup yields CDR1 SGHRS and CDR2 YFSETQ. Trimming cost V 4 bases and J 4 bases; bases outside gene matches: 11. This CDR3 contains 17 residues. CDR3 amino acids: CASSRTGEGPGTGELFF. Here the CDR3 DNA reads TGCGCCAGCAGCCGGACAGGGGAAGGGCCGGGCACCGGGGAGCTGTTTTTT.